This T cell receptor beta chain was observed in a study of blood T cell repertoires in COVID-19. Recruitment covered about 25 US areas and drew participants whose ages spanned roughly 18 to 100 years. Which cohort a participant joined came from the clinical history participants gave. Per germline, CDR1 SGHVS and CDR2 FNYEAQ. J lost 5 bases, V lost 2 bases, and 5 bases had no gene match. The CDR3 is made up of 17 amino acids. This clone occurred once. Assay: immunoSEQ multiplex PCR; the TCRdb copy retains only in-frame clones and omits some. The sample holds about 150,000 clones, roughly three quarters seen once.

The sequenced material came from PBMCs or T cells enriched from blood (not recorded which). The chain has TRBV7-6 and TRBJ2-2, with 13 positions matching TRBD2. The source is a woman between 50 and 59 years old who had recovered from COVID-19. CDR3 sequence reads: CASSLSTSGGATGELFF. The CDR3 DNA reads as TGTGCCAGCAGCTTATCTACTAGCGGGGGGGCGACCGGGGAGCTGTTTTTT.